These T cell receptor beta chains were read from a single sample in a study of shared clonotypes between healthy human individuals. Assay used: immunoSEQ multiplex PCR; TCRdb lists only in-frame clones, some missing. The sample records roughly 2.5 million clones, roughly nine tenths being singletons. The sample comprised naive CD4+ T cells sorted from blood. These TCRs come from a man younger than 30 in good health. The CDR3 runs from the conserved cysteine through the conserved F or W. A D gene is named only where the DNA matches it firmly. Size values are once, few and many counts, or a class for expanded clones, and some rows have none.

.	TRBJ1-5	.	TRBV6-1	CASSLQAAPNQPQHF	TGTGCCAGCAGCCTACAAGCAGCCCCCAATCAGCCCCAGCATTTT
.	TRBJ2-4	.	TRBV2	CASRGLAKNIQYF	TGTGCCAGCAGGGGCTTAGCCAAAAACATTCAGTACTTC
TRBD1	TRBJ1-4	.	TRBV2	CASKGGQGARTNEKLFF	TGTGCCAGCAAAGGCGGGCAGGGGGCGCGAACTAATGAAAAACTGTTTTTT
.	TRBJ2-3	.	TRBV9	CASSDSGRFTQYF	TGTGCCAGCAGCGATTCAGGGCGTTTCACGCAGTATTTT
TRBD1	TRBJ1-2	.	TRBV19	CASSSGTGTNYGYTF	TGTGCCAGTAGTTCCGGGACAGGAACCAACTATGGCTACACCTTC
.	TRBJ1-2	once	TRBV29-1	CSAAAQNLYGYTF	TGCAGCGCTGCGGCACAGAACCTCTATGGCTACACCTTC
.	TRBJ2-7	few	TRBV6-1	CASSPEGVYEQYF	TGTGCCAGCAGCCCCGAAGGGGTCTACGAGCAGTACTTC
.	TRBJ1-5	.	TRBV4-1	CASSQGAMANQPQHF	TGCGCCAGCAGCCAGGGGGCAATGGCCAATCAGCCCCAGCATTTT
.	TRBJ2-4	once	TRBV5-5	CASSFGAEKNIQYF	TGTGCCAGCAGCTTCGGGGCAGAAAAAAACATTCAGTACTTC
.	TRBJ1-6	.	TRBV19	CASSATQGTNSPLHF	TGTGCCAGTAGTGCCACACAGGGCACTAATTCACCCCTCCACTTT
TRBD1	TRBJ2-3	.	TRBV25-1	CASSPGGGTDTQYF	TGTGCCAGCAGTCCAGGGGGCGGCACAGATACGCAGTATTTT
.	TRBJ1-2	.	TRBV28	CASQTDSNYGYTF	TGTGCCAGCCAAACAGACTCAAACTATGGCTACACCTTC
TRBD1	TRBJ1-1	.	TRBV4-1	CASSGGPDRGLTEAFF	TGCGCCAGCAGCGGGGGCCCCGACAGGGGATTAACTGAAGCTTTCTTT